This T cell receptor beta chain was recorded in a study of identical twins. Carrying unique molecular identifiers, the cDNA also gained a universal primer site through template switching. TCRdb re-derived calls from the 5' RACE reads in MiXCR, one entry per CDR3 protein. Of 350,000 to 450,000 distinct CDR3 sequences in the sample, around a sixth were seen once. This CDR3 contains 14 residues. CDR1 and CDR2 from the germline V gene are SGHRS and YFSETQ. Trimming removed 0 bases from V and 4 bases from J; junction bases left unmatched: 2. This clonotype came up many times. All donors comprised healthy Caucasians.

The receptor comes from a man aged 45 to 65 in good health. The sample comprised naive T cells sorted from blood. The chain joins TRBV5-1 to TRBJ2-5; 8 positions agree with TRBD1. The CDR3 DNA reads as TGCGCCAGCAGCTTGGCAGGGGGCGTAGAGACCCAGTACTTC. This gives the protein CASSLAGGVETQYF.